This T cell receptor (beta chain) was sequenced for a study of T cell clonality in common variable immunodeficiency. Profiled with immunoSEQ multiplex PCR; TCRdb holds only in-frame clones, not every one. The sample is made up of 40,000 to 65,000 clones, none counted only once. Trimming stripped 0 bases from V and 8 bases from J, with 11 bases between. The V gene's germline CDR1 is LNHDA and CDR2 SQIVND (reference sequence). The CDR3 has 14 amino acids. With regard to this clone: Coverage ceases 3 residues before the CDR3 finishes, and the germline J gene fills in the end.

Most patients and controls had Caucasian heritage. The gene calls are TRBV19 and TRBJ1-5; no firm D call. The sample comprised peripheral blood mononuclear cells. The sequence came from a person between 18 and 70 years old in good health. This chain's CDR3 is CASSIERGLEPQHF. The sequenced CDR3 bases are TGTGCCAGTAGTATAGAGCGGGGTTTGGAGCCC.